Below, 26 T cell receptor beta chains from the same sample are listed, as sequenced in a study of T cells in localized non-small cell lung cancer. Clones were read by immunoSEQ multiplex PCR, and TCRdb kept only the in-frame ones, dropping some. The table includes 45,000 to 55,000 clones, roughly 80% detected once. The sequences come from peripheral blood, collected before any cancer treatment. These receptors came from a man between 40 and 69 years old with stage I squamous cell lung carcinoma.

The gene calls are TRBV19 and TRBJ1-1, with D possibly being TRBD1 (5 bases). V lost 3 bases to trimming and J lost 4 bases, with 12 bases between them. The germline V gene has CDR1 LNHDA and CDR2 SQIVND (reference sequence). The CDR3 length is 14 residues. CDR3 sequence (DNA): TGTGCCAGTAGTATCCAGGGTGGAGGCACTGAAGCTTTCTTT. This sequence encodes CASSIQGGGTEAFF.

The V gene is TRBV15, the J gene TRBJ1-5; D might be TRBD1 (5 bases). Germline-derived CDR1 and CDR2 are LNHNV and YYDKDF (reference sequence). This CDR3 contains 16 residues. Trimming cost V 8 bases and J 6 bases, with 23 bases left between them. CDR3 DNA sequence: TGTGCCACCGGAAGGGCGGGAGGGGAGGCTGGTCAGCCCCAGCATTTT. The encoded protein is CATGRAGGEAGQPQHF.

The V gene is TRBV7-9, the J gene TRBJ2-5, with TRBD1 matching 7 bases. Germline assignment: CDR1 SEHNR and CDR2 FQNEAQ (reference sequence). The trim removed 7 bases at V and 5 bases at J, leaving 4 bases unmatched. This CDR3 is built from 12 residues. This CDR3 is CASTLTGETQYF. In DNA, the CDR3 is TGTGCCAGCACCTTGACAGGGGAGACCCAGTACTTC.

The chain recombines TRBV28 with TRBJ1-3; 12 bases are a match to TRBD1. V lost 6 bases and J lost 7; bases outside the gene matches: 1. The germline V gene encodes CDR1 MDHEN and CDR2 SYDVKM. This CDR3 is built from 13 residues. This CDR3 is CASRGQGANTIYF. The CDR3 nucleotides read TGTGCCAGCAGGGGACAGGGGGCGAACACCATATATTTT.

The genes are TRBV7-9 and TRBJ2-5; 13 bases match TRBD2. The J segment lost 5 bases and the V segment lost 5 bases, leaving 5 bases of the junction unmatched. This CDR3 spans 15 amino acids. The V gene's germline CDR1 is SEHNR and CDR2 FQNEAQ (reference sequence). The CDR3 nucleotides are TGTGCCAGCAGCCACGGGACTAGCGGGGTCGAGACCCAGTACTTC. Translated: CASSHGTSGVETQYF.

This chain links TRBV7-2 with TRBJ2-4, with 12 bases lining up with TRBD2. The trim removed 0 bases at V and 5 bases at J, leaving 2 bases unmatched. This CDR3 has 16 residues. Germline V gene sequence: CDR1 SGHTA, CDR2 FQGNSA. CDR3 DNA: TGTGCCAGCAGCTTAGCGGGACTAGCGGGCCAAAACATTCAGTACTTC. Its translation: CASSLAGLAGQNIQYF.

V usage is TRBV2 and J usage is TRBJ2-2; the D gene is possibly TRBD2 (5 bases). The CDR3 is 13 residues long. CDR1 SNHLY and CDR2 FYNNEI come from the germline V gene. V lost 6 bases and J 7 bases, leaving 12 bases between the germline ends. In DNA form, the CDR3 reads TGTGCCAGCAGCGAAAGGGAGATCGGGGAGCTGTTTTTT. Translation: CASSEREIGELFF. Combining the CDR3 with reference TRBV2 and TRBJ2-2 gives the whole variable domain EPEVTQTPSHQVTQMGQEVILRCVPISNHLYFYWYRQILGQKVEFLVSFYNNEISEKSEIFDDQFSVERPDGSNFTLKIRSTKLEDSAMYFCASSEREIGELFFGEGSRLTVL.

The chain uses TRBV6-5 and TRBJ1-2; D gene unclear. The CDR3 has 12 residues. Per germline, CDR1 MNHEY and CDR2 SVGAGI. V was clipped by 5 bases and J by 0 bases, with 4 bases between them. The CDR3 is CASSESNYGYTF. CDR3 nucleotides: TGTGCCAGCAGTGAGTCTAACTATGGCTACACCTTC.

Turning to this clone: One end of the junction varies from germline; a read error may be responsible. This sequence joins TRBV28 and TRBJ1-3, with D uncertain. Germline CDR1 MDHEN, CDR2 SYDVKM. The CDR3 length is 12 residues. DNA for the CDR3: TGTGCCAGCAGTTTCGCCCTAGAACAGAGCTACTTT. This codes for CASSFALEQSYF.

The J gene is TRBJ1-5, the V gene TRBV27, with D perhaps matching TRBD1 (6 bases). This CDR3 spans 17 amino acids. Trimming left V 6 bases short and J 3 bases short, with 21 bases between. The germline CDR1 and CDR2 sequences are MNHEY and SMNVEV (reference sequence). CDR3 in DNA: TGTGCCAGCAGAGGCTGGTGGGGAAGGGGGAACAATCAGCCCCAGCATTTT. Its protein is CASRGWWGRGNNQPQHF.

V gene TRBV19 combines with J gene TRBJ1-1; D not resolved. Germline loops: CDR1 LNHDA, CDR2 SQIVND (reference sequence). CDR3 length: 14 amino acids. Trimming took 5 bases from V and 6 from J, leaving 16 bases between them. In DNA form, the CDR3 reads TGTGCCAGTAGTTCGAAAGGGTATTTCGCTGAAGCTTTCTTT. Translated, it gives CASSSKGYFAEAFF.

V usage is TRBV15 and J usage is TRBJ1-6; TRBD1 agrees at 8 bases. CDR1 is LNHNV and CDR2 is YYDKDF in the germline V gene (reference sequence). The junction had 5 bases not matched to a gene; V was cut back by 6 bases and J by 10 bases. The CDR3 is 13 residues long. CDR3 DNA sequence: TGTGCCACCAGGTCAACAGGGGGGTCACCCCTCCACTTT. Residues: CATRSTGGSPLHF.

The J gene is TRBJ1-4, the V gene TRBV4-1, with D possibly being TRBD1 (6 bases). The ends were cut back, 6 bases at V and 4 bases at J, with 18 bases in the middle. This CDR3 is 16 amino acids long. Germline V gives CDR1 MGHRA, CDR2 YSYEKL. The CDR3: CASSSLSGGHNEKLFF. The CDR3, as DNA: TGCGCCAGCAGTTCCTTGTCGGGGGGCCATAATGAAAAACTGTTTTTT.

The rearrangement joins TRBV19 to TRBJ1-5; TRBD1 agrees at 10 bases. The CDR3 sequence is 15 residues long. In germline, CDR1 is LNHDA, CDR2 SQIVND (reference sequence). V lost 1 base and J lost 6; bases outside the gene matches: 3. The CDR3 region has the DNA TGTGCCAGTAGTATAGGACAGGGGGCGATTCAGCCCCAGCATTTT. Protein: CASSIGQGAIQPQHF.

J is TRBJ1-1 and V is TRBV5-1; 8 nucleotides match TRBD1. From germline, CDR1 is SGHRS and CDR2 YFSETQ. V lost 4 bases to trimming and J lost 6 bases; unmatched junction nucleotides: 14. The CDR3 totals 16 residues. CDR3 sequence reads: CASSRTGMGSDAEAFF. The DNA for the CDR3 is TGCGCCAGCAGCCGGACAGGGATGGGTAGTGATGCTGAAGCTTTCTTT. The whole variable domain, remainder taken from reference TRBV5-1 and TRBJ1-1, is KAGVTQTPRYLIKTRGQQVTLSCSPISGHRSVSWYQQTPGQGLQFLFEYFSETQRNKGNFPGRFSGRQFSNSRSEMNVSTLELGDSALYLCASSRTGMGSDAEAFFGQGTRLTVV.

The chain has TRBV19 and TRBJ1-2, with 9 bases fitting TRBD1. Losses at the gene ends were 5 bases for V and 3 bases for J; bases not matched to a gene: 4. The CDR3 extends over 14 amino acids. CDR1 is LNHDA and CDR2 is SQIVND in the germline V gene (reference sequence). CDR3 nucleotides: TGTGCCAGTAGTTGGACAGGGGAGGACTATGGCTACACCTTC. Translating gives CASSWTGEDYGYTF.

The CDR3 protein is CASSRVYNQPQHF. The CDR3 region has the DNA TGTGCCAGTTCCCGGGTCTACAATCAGCCCCAGCATTTT. The chain joins TRBV7-8 to TRBJ1-5; D remains ambiguous. V was pared by 9 bases and J by 3 bases, with 12 bases between. The CDR3 runs to 13 residues. Germline CDR1 and CDR2: SGHVS and FQNEAQ.

The V call is TRBV5-1, the J call TRBJ2-3, with TRBD2 matching over 7 bases. CDR3 length equals 16 residues. The V gene end was trimmed by 4 bases and the J gene end by 2 bases; junction bases not matched to a gene: 10. The germline CDR1 and CDR2 sequences are SGHRS and YFSETQ. This CDR3 is CASSPGGSGFTDTQYF. CDR3 DNA: TGCGCCAGCAGCCCGGGGGGTAGCGGGTTCACAGATACGCAGTATTTT.

The V gene is TRBV5-4, the J gene TRBJ1-4, with 12 bases aligning to TRBD1. V trimming: 4 bases; J trimming: 8 bases; junction bases outside the gene matches: 12. Germline V CDR1 and CDR2: SGHNT, YYREEE (reference sequence). The length of the CDR3 is 17 residues. The CDR3 DNA reads as TGTGCCAGCAGCCCGGAGGGACAGGGGGCCTTCGGGGAAAAACTGTTTTTT. Its protein product is CASSPEGQGAFGEKLFF. Full variable domain (rest looked up from reference TRBV5-4 and TRBJ1-4): ETGVTQSPTHLIKTRGQQVTLRCSSQSGHNTVSWYQQALGQGPQFIFQYYREEENGRGNFPPRFSGLQFPNYSSELNVNALELDDSALYLCASSPEGQGAFGEKLFFGSGTQLSVL.

This chain connects TRBV19 to TRBJ2-3; the match to TRBD2 covers 9 bases. The length of the CDR3 is 15 residues. V dropped 4 bases and J dropped 4; count of bases not matched to a gene: 6. Germline values: CDR1 LNHDA, CDR2 SQIVND (reference sequence). The CDR3 sequence is CASSRTSGPSDTQYF. The CDR3 DNA follows: TGTGCCAGTAGTAGAACTAGCGGGCCTTCAGATACGCAGTATTTT.

This clone was found a few times. This chain links TRBV2 with TRBJ2-7; either TRBD1 or TRBD2 may fit D (5 bases each). Deletions cut 3 bases from V and 3 bases from J, with 9 bases between. Germline V lookup: CDR1 SNHLY, CDR2 FYNNEI. The length of the CDR3 is 13 residues. The DNA of the CDR3 is TGTGCCAGCAGTGACAGGGCGGGCTACGAGCAGTACTTC. It specifies CASSDRAGYEQYF.

This clone was seen a few times. The J gene is TRBJ2-2, the V gene TRBV19; possible D gene TRBD2, 6 bases. There are 13 residues in the CDR3. V was trimmed by 5 bases and J by 9 bases, leaving 13 bases between them. The V gene's germline CDR1 is LNHDA and CDR2 SQIVND (reference sequence). CDR3 bases: TGTGCCAGTAGTCTCGGGGGTTCTAGGGAGCTGTTTTTT. This codes for CASSLGGSRELFF.

The V gene is TRBV14, the J gene TRBJ2-7; D not resolved. V was cut by 1 base and J by 10 bases, with 8 bases left in between. Germline V CDR1 and CDR2: SGHDN, FVKESK. The CDR3 spans 11 residues. The CDR3 DNA sequence: TGTGCCAGCAGCCAAGTTAATTTCCAGTACTTC. Its translation: CASSQVNFQYF. The whole variable domain, remainder taken from reference TRBV14 and TRBJ2-7, is EAGVTQFPSHSVIEKGQTVTLRCDPISGHDNLYWYRRVMGKEIKFLLHFVKESKQDESGMPNNRFLAERTGGTYSTLKVQPAELEDSGVYFCASSQVNFQYFGPGTRLTVT.

This clone was counted a single time. V is TRBV5-4 and J is TRBJ2-2; TRBD2 agrees at 11 bases. V was clipped by 0 bases and J by 6 bases; unmatched bases: 1. This CDR3 is 15 amino acids long. CDR1 and CDR2 from the germline V gene are SGHNT and YYREEE (reference sequence). In DNA form, the CDR3 reads TGTGCCAGCAGCTTGGATAGCGGGGGGGCCGGGGAGCTGTTTTTT. This codes for CASSLDSGGAGELFF.

This clone came up a few times. The genes are TRBV18 and TRBJ2-5; D uncertain. The ends were cut back, 6 bases at V and 2 bases at J, with 7 bases in the middle. The CDR3 contains 12 residues. From germline, CDR1 is KGHSH and CDR2 LQKENI. This CDR3 reads CASSYAQETQYF. The CDR3 coding sequence is TGTGCCAGCTCTTACGCTCAAGAGACCCAGTACTTC. Full variable domain (missing parts from reference TRBV18 and TRBJ2-5): NAGVMQNPRHLVRRRGQEARLRCSPMKGHSHVYWYRQLPEEGLKFMVYLQKENIIDESGMPKERFSAEFPKEGPSILRIQQVVRGDSAAYFCASSYAQETQYFGPGTRLLVL.

The chain joins TRBV9 to TRBJ2-5, with 7 bases that match TRBD1. The DNA matches TRBJ2-7 better at its end, which makes the J call doubtful. The CDR3 covers 14 residues. Germline V lookup: CDR1 SGDLS, CDR2 YYNGEE. CDR3 bases: TGTGCCAGCAACCCCGCAGGGGGCTCCTACGAGCAGTACTTC. Residues: CASNPAGGSYEQYF.